One and the same sample provided the 20 T cell receptor beta chains below, sequenced in a study of shared clonotypes between healthy human individuals. Measured with immunoSEQ multiplex PCR; TCRdb has only the in-frame clones, and not every one. The sample records about 510,000 clones, almost 97% being singletons. Sequencing input: naive CD4+ T cells sorted from blood. Noted subset: CD45RA+ positively selected. The receptors here all came from a young woman in good health.

The chain employs TRBV28 and TRBJ2-7, with D maybe TRBD2 (5 bases). The CDR3 is 15 residues long. Germline V gene data show CDR1 as MDHEN and CDR2 as SYDVKM. V lost 8 bases and J 6 bases, leaving 23 bases between the germline ends. DNA for the CDR3: TGTGCCAGCGGACTCCTCTTAACGAATCGGCGCGAGCAGTACTTC. Protein: CASGLLLTNRREQYF. The complete variable domain, with remaining parts taken from reference TRBV28 and TRBJ2-7, reads DVKVTQSSRYLVKRTGEKVFLECVQDMDHENMFWYRQDPGLGLRLIYFSYDVKMKEKGDIPEGYSVSREKKERFSLILESASTNQTSMYLCASGLLLTNRREQYFGPGTRLTVT.

The chain combines TRBV7-3 with TRBJ1-3, with D tentatively TRBD1 (6 bases). The V and J ends lost 5 bases and 0 bases respectively, with 14 bases between them. The CDR3 loop spans 16 amino acids. Germline assignment: CDR1 SGHTA and CDR2 FQGTGA. CDR3 amino acids: CASSTYRVFSGNTIYF. CDR3 sequence (DNA): TGTGCCAGCAGCACCTACAGGGTTTTCTCTGGAAACACCATATATTTT. The full variable domain, rest sourced from reference TRBV7-3 and TRBJ1-3, is GAGVSQTPSNKVTEKGKYVELRCDPISGHTALYWYRQSLGQGPEFLIYFQGTGAADDSGLPNDRFFAVRPEGSVSTLKIQRTERGDSAVYLCASSTYRVFSGNTIYFGEGSWLTVV.

This chain uses TRBV19 with TRBJ2-1; D ambiguous. The germline V gene has CDR1 LNHDA and CDR2 SQIVND (reference sequence). This CDR3 comprises 13 residues. Trimming removed 1 base at V and 7 bases at J, with 8 bases between. The CDR3 is CASSIGPLNEQFF. In nucleotides, the CDR3 is TGTGCCAGTAGTATAGGCCCCTTGAATGAGCAGTTCTTC.

V and J are TRBV15 and TRBJ2-7; tentative D call: TRBD2 (5 bases). V lost 5 bases, J lost 3 bases, and 8 bases lay in between. This CDR3 has 12 residues. From germline, CDR1 is LNHNV and CDR2 YYDKDF (reference sequence). CDR3 nucleotides: TGTGCCACCAGCCCGGGATTCTACGAGCAGTACTTC. Translating gives CATSPGFYEQYF.

V is TRBV4-1 and J is TRBJ2-7, with 9 positions matching TRBD2. V dropped 0 bases and J dropped 6; count of bases not matched to a gene: 6. Germline V gives CDR1 MGHRA, CDR2 YSYEKL. The CDR3 extends over 15 amino acids. The CDR3 coding sequence is TGCGCCAGCAGCCAAGAAGGACTAGCGAGAGGCGAGCAGTACTTC. Protein: CASSQEGLARGEQYF.

CDR3 loop: CASSSRTGVGGNTIYF. Written as DNA, the CDR3 is TGTGCCAGCAGCTCCCGGACAGGGGTAGGGGGAAACACCATATATTTT. The chain is built from TRBV7-9 and TRBJ1-3, with 9 bases identical to TRBD1. The CDR3 is 16 amino acids. Germline V lookup: CDR1 SEHNR, CDR2 FQNEAQ (reference sequence). With 4 bases clipped from V and 4 bases from J, the junction kept 8 bases outside the gene matches.

CDR3 DNA sequence: TGCGCCAGCAGCTTGGCCGGCGGGAGTGTGAACGAGCAGTACTTC. Translation: CASSLAGGSVNEQYF. The rearrangement links TRBV5-1 to TRBJ2-7, with TRBD2 matching over 7 bases. The CDR3 extends over 15 amino acids. Trimming removed 0 bases from V and 5 bases from J; junction bases left unmatched: 8. The germline gives CDR1 SGHRS, CDR2 YFSETQ.

V is TRBV5-1 and J is TRBJ2-1, with 9 positions matching TRBD2. Looked up from germline, CDR1 is SGHRS and CDR2 is YFSETQ. The J segment lost 8 bases and the V segment lost 0 bases, leaving 6 bases of the junction unmatched. This CDR3 contains 15 residues. The CDR3 nucleotides read TGCGCCAGCAGCTTGGTTAGCGGGAGCCGCTATGAGCAGTTCTTC. This codes for CASSLVSGSRYEQFF.

The rearrangement joins TRBV11-2 to TRBJ2-2, with D uncertain. This CDR3 comprises 15 residues. Germline V gene lookup returns CDR1 SGHAT and CDR2 FQNNGV. The V end was cut by 4 bases, the J end by 1 base, with 10 bases between. CDR3 region: CASSSIHGNTGELFF. The CDR3 nucleotides are TGTGCCAGCAGCTCAATTCACGGGAACACCGGGGAGCTGTTTTTT.

The chain combines TRBV19 with TRBJ2-3, with D hard to call. V lost 4 bases and J lost 5, with 19 bases in between. From germline, CDR1 is LNHDA and CDR2 SQIVND (reference sequence). The CDR3 is 16 amino acids. In nucleotides, the CDR3 is TGTGCCAGTAGTACCTCGCCGGAATCAAATCGAGATACGCAGTATTTT. Translated: CASSTSPESNRDTQYF.

This chain connects TRBV5-6 to TRBJ2-7; TRBD1 aligns across 8 bases. The CDR3 has 14 amino acids. The germline V gene encodes CDR1 SGHDT and CDR2 YYEEEE. J lost 7 bases, V lost 4 bases, and 10 bases had no gene match. The CDR3 spells CASSNGQGLGEQYF. CDR3 bases: TGTGCCAGCAGCAACGGACAGGGCCTTGGGGAGCAGTACTTC.

The chain has TRBV6-1 and TRBJ2-5; D not certain. CDR3 length: 11 amino acids. CDR1 and CDR2 from the germline V gene are MNHNS and SASEGT. Trimming removed 2 bases from V and 4 bases from J, with 2 bases in between. CDR3: CASSERETQYF. CDR3 bases: TGTGCCAGCAGTGAACGAGAGACCCAGTACTTC.

This clone has just a few counts. The V gene is TRBV7-8, the J gene TRBJ1-3; no clear D. This CDR3 spans 14 amino acids. Germline V gene sequence: CDR1 SGHVS, CDR2 FQNEAQ. V lost 5 bases, J lost 0 bases, and 8 bases lay in between. The CDR3 coding sequence is TGTGCCAGCAGCAACCGTGGCTCTGGAAACACCATATATTTT. Encoded protein: CASSNRGSGNTIYF.

The CDR3 DNA sequence: TGTGCCAGCAGTCCAGGGGGCGGTCAGCCCCAGCATTTT. This encodes CASSPGGGQPQHF. The V call is TRBV6-1, the J call TRBJ1-5; 8 nucleotides line up with TRBD1. Germline CDR1 is MNHNS and CDR2 is SASEGT. Germline trimming cut 5 bases from V and 6 bases from J; bases unmatched to any gene: 3. CDR3 length: 13 amino acids.

In this sample, this clone turned up once. This chain connects TRBV19 to TRBJ2-7; D gene uncertain. This CDR3 spans 14 amino acids. V was cut by 4 bases and J by 2 bases, with 12 bases left in between. CDR1 and CDR2 from the germline V gene are LNHDA and SQIVND (reference sequence). CDR3 nucleotide sequence: TGTGCCAGTAGTACGCAGACCGGAACCTACGAGCAGTACTTC. Its translation is CASSTQTGTYEQYF.

The V gene is TRBV7-9, the J gene TRBJ1-4; tentative D call: TRBD1 (6 bases). This CDR3 is built from 14 residues. V lost 4 bases, J lost 6 bases, and 12 bases lay in between. The V gene's germline CDR1 is SEHNR and CDR2 FQNEAQ (reference sequence). The CDR3 nucleotides are TGTGCCAGCAGCTCAACCCGGACAGATGAAAAACTGTTTTTT. It specifies CASSSTRTDEKLFF.

About this clone itself: The junction shows a germline mismatch at one end, possibly a read error. This rearrangement joins TRBV6-5 to TRBJ1-1; D gene ambiguous. From germline, CDR1 is MNHEY and CDR2 SVGAGI. CDR3 size: 11 residues. The CDR3 is CASKSPTEAFF. In DNA, the CDR3 is TGTGCGAGCAAGTCGCCCACTGAAGCTTTCTTT.

The V and J genes are TRBV30 and TRBJ2-2, with 7 positions matching TRBD1. Germline values: CDR1 GTSNPN, CDR2 SVGIG (reference sequence). The CDR3 extends over 14 amino acids. The J segment lost 4 bases and the V segment lost 4 bases, leaving 6 bases of the junction unmatched. The CDR3, as DNA: TGTGCCTGGACCCGGGACAGTCGCACCGGGGAGCTGTTTTTT. Translated, it gives CAWTRDSRTGELFF.

Points on this clone: In the same sample, other DNA sequences code for this CDR3. The chain employs TRBV9 and TRBJ2-3; D call uncertain. CDR3 length: 14 amino acids. V gave up 1 base and J gave up 1 base, with 7 bases separating them. In germline, CDR1 is SGDLS, CDR2 YYNGEE. CDR3 sequence: CASSVRTGTDTQYF. The DNA of the CDR3 is TGTGCCAGCAGCGTACGAACGGGCACAGATACGCAGTATTTT.

The V call is TRBV6-5, the J call TRBJ2-7; 10 bases map to TRBD2. J was trimmed by 5 bases and V by 8 bases; bases with no gene match: 9. The length of the CDR3 is 14 residues. The V gene's germline CDR1 is MNHEY and CDR2 SVGAGI. The CDR3 nucleotides are TGTGCCAGCTCACCCCTAGCGGGAGACCACGAGCAGTACTTC. It encodes CASSPLAGDHEQYF.